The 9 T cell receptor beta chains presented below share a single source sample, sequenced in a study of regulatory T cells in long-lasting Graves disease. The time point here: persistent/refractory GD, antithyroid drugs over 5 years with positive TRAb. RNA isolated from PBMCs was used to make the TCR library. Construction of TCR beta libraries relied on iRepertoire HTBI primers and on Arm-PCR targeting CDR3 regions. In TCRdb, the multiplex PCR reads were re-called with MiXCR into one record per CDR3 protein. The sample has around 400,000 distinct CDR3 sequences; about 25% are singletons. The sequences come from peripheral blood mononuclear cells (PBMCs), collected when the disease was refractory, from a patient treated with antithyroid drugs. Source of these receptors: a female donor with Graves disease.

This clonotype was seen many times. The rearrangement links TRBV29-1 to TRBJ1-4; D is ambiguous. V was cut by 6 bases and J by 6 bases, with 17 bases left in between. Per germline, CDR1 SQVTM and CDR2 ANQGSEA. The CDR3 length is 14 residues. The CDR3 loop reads CSVHLAGRDEKLFF. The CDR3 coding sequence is TGCAGCGTCCACTTGGCGGGAAGGGATGAAAAACTGTTTTTT.

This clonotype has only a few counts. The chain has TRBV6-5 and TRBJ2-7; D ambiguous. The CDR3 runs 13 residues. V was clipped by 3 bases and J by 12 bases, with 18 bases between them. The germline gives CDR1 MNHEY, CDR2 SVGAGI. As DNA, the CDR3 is TGTGCCAGCAGTTATCAAGGTCGACTGGCCCCGTACTTC. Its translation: CASSYQGRLAPYF.

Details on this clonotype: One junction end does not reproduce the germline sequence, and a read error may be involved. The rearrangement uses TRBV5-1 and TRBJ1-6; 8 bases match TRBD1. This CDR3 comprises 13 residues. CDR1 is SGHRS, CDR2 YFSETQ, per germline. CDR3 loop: CASSPRTGTEASF. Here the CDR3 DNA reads TGCGCCAGCAGCCCCAGGACAGGGACTGAAGCTTCCTTT.

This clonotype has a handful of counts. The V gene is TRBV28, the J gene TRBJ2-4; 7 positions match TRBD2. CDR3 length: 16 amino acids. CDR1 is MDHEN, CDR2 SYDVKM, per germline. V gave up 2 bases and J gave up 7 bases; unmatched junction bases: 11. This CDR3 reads CASSLAGAQLGNIQYF. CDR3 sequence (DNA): TGTGCCAGCAGTTTAGCGGGAGCACAACTTGGGAACATTCAGTACTTC.

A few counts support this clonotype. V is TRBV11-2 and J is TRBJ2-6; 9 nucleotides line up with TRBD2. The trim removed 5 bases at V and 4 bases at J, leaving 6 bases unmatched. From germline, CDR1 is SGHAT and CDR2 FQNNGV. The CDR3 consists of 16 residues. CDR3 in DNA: TGTGCCAGCAGCCATCAGCGGGGGGCCGGGGCCAACGTCCTGACTTTC. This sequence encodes CASSHQRGAGANVLTF.

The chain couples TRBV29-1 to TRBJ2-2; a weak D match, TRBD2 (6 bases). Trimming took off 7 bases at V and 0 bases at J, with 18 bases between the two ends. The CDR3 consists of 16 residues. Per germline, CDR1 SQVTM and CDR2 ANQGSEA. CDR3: CSASVGLAPNTGELFF. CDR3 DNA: TGCAGCGCATCCGTAGGGCTAGCGCCGAACACCGGGGAGCTGTTTTTT.

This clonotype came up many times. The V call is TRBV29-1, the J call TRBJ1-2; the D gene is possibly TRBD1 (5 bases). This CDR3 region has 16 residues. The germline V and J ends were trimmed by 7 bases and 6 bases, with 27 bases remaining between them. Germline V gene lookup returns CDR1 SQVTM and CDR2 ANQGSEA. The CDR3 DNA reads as TGCAGCGCAAACCAGGCCGGGGGGATCGGCGGAGATGGCTACACCTTC. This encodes CSANQAGGIGGDGYTF.

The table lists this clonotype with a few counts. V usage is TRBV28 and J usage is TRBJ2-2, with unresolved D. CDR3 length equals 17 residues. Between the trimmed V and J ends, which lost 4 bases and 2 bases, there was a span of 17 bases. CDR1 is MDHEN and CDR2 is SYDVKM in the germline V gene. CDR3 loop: CASSSLRRALNTGELFF. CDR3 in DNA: TGTGCCAGCAGTTCGCTCCGACGGGCCCTTAACACCGGGGAGCTGTTTTTT.

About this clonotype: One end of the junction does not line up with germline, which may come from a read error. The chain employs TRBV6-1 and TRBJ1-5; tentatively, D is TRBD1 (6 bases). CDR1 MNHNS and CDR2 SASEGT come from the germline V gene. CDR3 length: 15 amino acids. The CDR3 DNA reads TGTGCCTGCAGTCAGACCTCCACAGGGAATCAGCCCCAGCATTTT. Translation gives CACSQTSTGNQPQHF.